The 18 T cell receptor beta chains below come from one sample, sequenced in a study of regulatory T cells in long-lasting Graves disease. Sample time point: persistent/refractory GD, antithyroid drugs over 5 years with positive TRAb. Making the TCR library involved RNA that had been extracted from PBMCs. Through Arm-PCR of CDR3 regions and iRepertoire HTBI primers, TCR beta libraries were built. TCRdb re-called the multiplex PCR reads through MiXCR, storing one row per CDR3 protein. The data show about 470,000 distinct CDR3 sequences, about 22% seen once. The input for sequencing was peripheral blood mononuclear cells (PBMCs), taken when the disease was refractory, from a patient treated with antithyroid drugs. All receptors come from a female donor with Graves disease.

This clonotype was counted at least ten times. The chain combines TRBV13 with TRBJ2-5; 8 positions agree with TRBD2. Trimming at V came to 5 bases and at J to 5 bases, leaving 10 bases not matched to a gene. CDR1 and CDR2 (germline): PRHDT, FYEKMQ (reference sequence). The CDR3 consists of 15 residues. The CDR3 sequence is CASSILAGLGETQYF. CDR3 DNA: TGTGCCAGCAGCATATTAGCGGGATTAGGGGAGACCCAGTACTTC.

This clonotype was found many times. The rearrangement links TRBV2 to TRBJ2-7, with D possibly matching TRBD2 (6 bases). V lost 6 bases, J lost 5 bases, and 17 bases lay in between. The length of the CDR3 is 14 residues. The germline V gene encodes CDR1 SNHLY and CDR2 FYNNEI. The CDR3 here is CASSQRTGGNEQYF. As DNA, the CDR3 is TGTGCCAGCAGCCAACGGACCGGAGGGAACGAGCAGTACTTC.

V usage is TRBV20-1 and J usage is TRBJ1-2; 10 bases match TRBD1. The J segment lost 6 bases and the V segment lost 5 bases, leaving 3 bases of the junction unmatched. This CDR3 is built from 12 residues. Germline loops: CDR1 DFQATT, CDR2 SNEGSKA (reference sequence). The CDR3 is CSADRGHDGYTF. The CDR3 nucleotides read TGCAGTGCTGACAGGGGGCATGATGGCTACACCTTC.

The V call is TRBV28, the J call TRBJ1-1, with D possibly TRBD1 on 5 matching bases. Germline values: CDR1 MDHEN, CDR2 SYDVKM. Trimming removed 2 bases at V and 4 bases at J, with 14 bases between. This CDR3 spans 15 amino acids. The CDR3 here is CASSLTYGHGTEAFF. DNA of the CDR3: TGTGCCAGCAGTTTAACCTACGGACACGGCACTGAAGCTTTCTTT.

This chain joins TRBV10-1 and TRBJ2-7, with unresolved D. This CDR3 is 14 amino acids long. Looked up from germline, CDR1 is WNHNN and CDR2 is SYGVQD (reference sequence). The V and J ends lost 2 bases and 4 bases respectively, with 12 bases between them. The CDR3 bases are TGCGCCAGCAGTGAGGGGGTGGAGAGGTACGAGCAGTACTTC. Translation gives CASSEGVERYEQYF.

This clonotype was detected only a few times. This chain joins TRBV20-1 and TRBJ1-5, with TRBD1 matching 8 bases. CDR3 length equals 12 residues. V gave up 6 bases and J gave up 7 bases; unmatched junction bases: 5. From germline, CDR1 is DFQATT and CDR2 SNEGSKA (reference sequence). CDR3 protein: CSARQGRQPQHF. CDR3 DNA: TGCAGTGCCAGACAGGGGCGGCAGCCCCAGCATTTT.

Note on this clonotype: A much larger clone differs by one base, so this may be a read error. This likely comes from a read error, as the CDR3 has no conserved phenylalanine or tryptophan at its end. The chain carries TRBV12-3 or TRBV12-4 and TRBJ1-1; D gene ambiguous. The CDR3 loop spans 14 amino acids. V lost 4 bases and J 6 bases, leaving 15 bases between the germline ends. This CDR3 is CASSYERNSAEAFS. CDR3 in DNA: TGTGCCAGCAGTTATGAACGGAACTCGGCTGAAGCTTTCTCT.

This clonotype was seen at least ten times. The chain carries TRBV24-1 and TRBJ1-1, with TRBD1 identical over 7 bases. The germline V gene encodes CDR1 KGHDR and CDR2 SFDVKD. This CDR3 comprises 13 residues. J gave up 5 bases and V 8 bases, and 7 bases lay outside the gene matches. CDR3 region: CATMAQGPTEAFF. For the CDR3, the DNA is TGTGCCACCATGGCACAGGGGCCTACTGAAGCTTTCTTT.

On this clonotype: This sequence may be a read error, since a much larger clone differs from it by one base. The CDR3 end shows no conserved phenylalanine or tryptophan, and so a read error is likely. The CDR3 DNA reads as TGTGCCAGCAGTTACCGGACGAACAACTATGGCTACACCTCC. Its translation: CASSYRTNNYGYTS. The rearrangement joins TRBV6-5 to TRBJ1-2; no definite D call. Germline V lookup: CDR1 MNHEY, CDR2 SVGAGI. The CDR3 has 14 amino acids. The V end was cut by 2 bases, the J end by 2 bases, with 9 bases between.

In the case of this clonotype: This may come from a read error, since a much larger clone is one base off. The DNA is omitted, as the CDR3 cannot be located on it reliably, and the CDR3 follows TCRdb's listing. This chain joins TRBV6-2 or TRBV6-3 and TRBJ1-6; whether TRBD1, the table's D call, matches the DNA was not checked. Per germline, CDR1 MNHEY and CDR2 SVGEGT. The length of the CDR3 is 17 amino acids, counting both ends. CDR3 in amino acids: CASSSFGQGSYNSPHHF.

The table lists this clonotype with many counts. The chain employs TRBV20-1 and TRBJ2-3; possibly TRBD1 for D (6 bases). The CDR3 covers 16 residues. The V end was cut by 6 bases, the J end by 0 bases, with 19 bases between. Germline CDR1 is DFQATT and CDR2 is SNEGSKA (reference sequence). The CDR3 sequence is CSAVLPRQASTDTQYF. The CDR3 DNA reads TGCAGTGCCGTCCTCCCGAGACAGGCCAGCACAGATACGCAGTATTTT.

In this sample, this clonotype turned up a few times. The CDR3 protein is CASRSRTGLGYNEQFF. The CDR3, as DNA: TGTGCCAGCAGGTCAAGGACGGGGTTAGGGTACAATGAGCAGTTCTTC. The rearrangement joins TRBV27 to TRBJ2-1; TRBD2 might be the D (5 bases). The CDR3 consists of 16 residues. V gave up 6 bases and J gave up 4 bases, with 19 bases separating them. Germline V gene sequence: CDR1 MNHEY, CDR2 SMNVEV (reference sequence).

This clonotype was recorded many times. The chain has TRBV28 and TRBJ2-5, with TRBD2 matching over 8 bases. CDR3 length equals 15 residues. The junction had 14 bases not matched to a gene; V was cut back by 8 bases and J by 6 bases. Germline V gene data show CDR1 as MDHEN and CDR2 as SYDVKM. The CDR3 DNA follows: TGTGCCAGCCGTGGGGGGGGTAGCGGGACAAAGACCCAGTACTTC. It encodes CASRGGGSGTKTQYF.

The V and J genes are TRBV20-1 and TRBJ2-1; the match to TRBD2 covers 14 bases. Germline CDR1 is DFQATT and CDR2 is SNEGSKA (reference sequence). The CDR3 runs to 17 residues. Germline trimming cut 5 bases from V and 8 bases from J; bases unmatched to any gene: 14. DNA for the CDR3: TGCAGTGCTGGGTTTCTTGCCGGGACTAGCGGGGGCGATGAGCAGTTCTTC. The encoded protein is CSAGFLAGTSGGDEQFF.

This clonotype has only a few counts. Here the CDR3 reads CASSQWDSGEAFF. Here the CDR3 DNA reads TGTGCCAGCAGCCAATGGGACTCCGGTGAAGCTTTCTTT. The chain uses TRBV14 and TRBJ1-1, with a possible D match to TRBD1 (5 bases). Trimming cost V 2 bases and J 7 bases, with 11 bases left between them. Germline loops: CDR1 SGHDN, CDR2 FVKESK. The CDR3 is made up of 13 amino acids.

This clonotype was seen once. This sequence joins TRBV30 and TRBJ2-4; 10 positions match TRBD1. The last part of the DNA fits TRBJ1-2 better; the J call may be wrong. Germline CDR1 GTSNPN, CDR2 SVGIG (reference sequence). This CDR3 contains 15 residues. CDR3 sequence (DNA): TGTGCCTACTTAATCTGGGACAGGGGAGACTATGGCTACACCTTC. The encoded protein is CAYLIWDRGDYGYTF.

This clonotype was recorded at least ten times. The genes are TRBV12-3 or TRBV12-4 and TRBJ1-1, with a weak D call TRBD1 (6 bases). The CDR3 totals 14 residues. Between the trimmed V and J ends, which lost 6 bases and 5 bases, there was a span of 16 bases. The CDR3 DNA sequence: TGTGCCAGCAGGGCAAACAGGGTGGGGACTGAAGCTTTCTTT. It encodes CASRANRVGTEAFF.

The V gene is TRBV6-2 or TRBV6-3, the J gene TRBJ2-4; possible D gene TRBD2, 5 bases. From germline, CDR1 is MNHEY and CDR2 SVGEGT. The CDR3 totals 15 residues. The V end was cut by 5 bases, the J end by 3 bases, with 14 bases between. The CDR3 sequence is CASSERGYGKNIQYF. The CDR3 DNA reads TGTGCCAGCAGTGAGCGCGGGTATGGCAAAAACATTCAGTACTTC.